This T cell receptor beta chain was recorded in a study of cytomegalovirus exposure and HLA in healthy donors. Use of 60 Vbeta and 13 Jbeta primers characterized the PCR. The assay was immunoSEQ multiplex PCR, and TCRdb's table has in-frame clones only and misses some. The sample shows 150,000 to 200,000 clones, approximately 80% of them seen only once. CDR1 MGHDK and CDR2 SYGVNS come from the germline V gene. Between the trimmed V and J ends, which lost 4 bases and 4 bases, there was a span of 13 bases. The CDR3 sequence is 14 residues long. The receptor's source is a woman aged 40-49 years in good health and CMV-seronegative. Material for sequencing was PBMCs. The chain carries TRBV25-1 and TRBJ1-1; D is perhaps TRBD1 (6 bases). In DNA form, the CDR3 reads TGTGCCAGCAGTGGGTATAACAGGGCCACTGAAGCTTTCTTT. Translating it yields CASSGYNRATEAFF.